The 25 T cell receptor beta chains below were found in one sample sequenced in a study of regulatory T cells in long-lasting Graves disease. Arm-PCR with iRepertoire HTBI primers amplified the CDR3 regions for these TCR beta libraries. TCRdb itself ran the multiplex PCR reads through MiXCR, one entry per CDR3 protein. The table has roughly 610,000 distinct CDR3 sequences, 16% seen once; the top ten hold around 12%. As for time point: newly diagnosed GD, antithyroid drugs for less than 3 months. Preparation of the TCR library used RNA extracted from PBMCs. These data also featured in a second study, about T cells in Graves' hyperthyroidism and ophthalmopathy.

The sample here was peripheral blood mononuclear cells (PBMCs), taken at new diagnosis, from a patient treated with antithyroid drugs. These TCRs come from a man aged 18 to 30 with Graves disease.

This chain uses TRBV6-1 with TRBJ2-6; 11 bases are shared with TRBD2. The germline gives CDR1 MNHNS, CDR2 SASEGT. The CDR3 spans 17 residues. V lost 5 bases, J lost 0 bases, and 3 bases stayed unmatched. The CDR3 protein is CASSRTSGLSGANVLTF. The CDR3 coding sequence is TGTGCCAGCAGTCGGACTAGCGGGCTCTCTGGGGCCAACGTCCTGACTTTC.

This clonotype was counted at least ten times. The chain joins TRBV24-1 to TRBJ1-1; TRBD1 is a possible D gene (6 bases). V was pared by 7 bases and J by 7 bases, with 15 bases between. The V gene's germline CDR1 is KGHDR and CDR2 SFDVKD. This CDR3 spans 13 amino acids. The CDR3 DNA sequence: TGTGCCACCAGGGAGGACAGAACGAATGAAGCTTTCTTT. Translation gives CATREDRTNEAFF.

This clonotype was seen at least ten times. The CDR3 sequence: CASSFTGGAREKLFF. The CDR3 DNA sequence: TGTGCCAGCAGCTTTACAGGGGGCGCCAGGGAAAAACTGTTTTTT. This chain uses TRBV7-9 with TRBJ1-4, with 9 bases aligning to TRBD1. The CDR3 contains 15 residues. Germline CDR1 is SEHNR and CDR2 is FQNEAQ (reference sequence). V dropped 3 bases and J dropped 8; count of bases not matched to a gene: 7. Using reference TRBV7-9 and TRBJ1-4 for the parts outside the CDR3, the full variable domain is DTGVSQNPRHKITKRGQNVTFRCDPISEHNRLYWYRQTLGQGPEFLTYFQNEAQLEKSRLLSDRFSAERPKGSFSTLEIQRTEQGDSAMYLCASSFTGGAREKLFFGSGTQLSVL.

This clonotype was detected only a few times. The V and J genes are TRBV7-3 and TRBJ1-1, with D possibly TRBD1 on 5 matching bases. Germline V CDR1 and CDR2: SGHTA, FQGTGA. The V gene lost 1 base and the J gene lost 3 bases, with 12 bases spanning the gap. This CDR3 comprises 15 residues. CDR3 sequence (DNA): TGTGCCAGCAGCTTAAACGGGGCAGGAGACACTGAAGCTTTCTTT. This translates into CASSLNGAGDTEAFF.

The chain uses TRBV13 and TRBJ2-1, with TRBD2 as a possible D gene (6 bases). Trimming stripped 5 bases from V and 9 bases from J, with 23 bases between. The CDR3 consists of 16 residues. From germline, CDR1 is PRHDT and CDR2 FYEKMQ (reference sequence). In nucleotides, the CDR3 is TGTGCCAGCAGCCCGGGGGACTTCTCTCTGAGGGGTGAGCAGTTCTTC. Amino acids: CASSPGDFSLRGEQFF.

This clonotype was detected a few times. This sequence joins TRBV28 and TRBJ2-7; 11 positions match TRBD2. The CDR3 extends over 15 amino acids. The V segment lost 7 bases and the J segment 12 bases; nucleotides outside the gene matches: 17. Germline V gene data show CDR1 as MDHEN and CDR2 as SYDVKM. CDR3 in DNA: TGTGCCAGCACCTCAGCGGGGACTAGCGGCCGGGGCGGGTACTTC. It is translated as CASTSAGTSGRGGYF.

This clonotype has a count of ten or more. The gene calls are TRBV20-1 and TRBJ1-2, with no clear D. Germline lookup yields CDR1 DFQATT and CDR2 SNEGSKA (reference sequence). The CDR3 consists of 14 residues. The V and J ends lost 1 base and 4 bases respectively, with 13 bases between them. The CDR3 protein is CSARGDGATYGYTF. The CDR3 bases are TGCAGTGCTAGAGGGGATGGAGCGACCTATGGCTACACCTTC.

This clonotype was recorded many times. The DNA for the CDR3 is TGTGCTAGTGGTTTGGTACCCGTTTACAATGAGCAGTTCTTC. Residues: CASGLVPVYNEQFF. The chain links TRBV12-5 to TRBJ2-1; D is undetermined. V shed 0 bases and J shed 4 bases, with 7 bases lying between them. The CDR3 loop spans 14 amino acids. Germline lookup yields CDR1 LGHNT and CDR2 FRNRAP.

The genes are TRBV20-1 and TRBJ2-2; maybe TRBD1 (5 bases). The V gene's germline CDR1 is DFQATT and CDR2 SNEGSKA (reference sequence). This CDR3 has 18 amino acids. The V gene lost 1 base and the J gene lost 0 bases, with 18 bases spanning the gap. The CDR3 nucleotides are TGCAGTGCTAGAGCAGTATTAGGGGCGCAGGCGAACACCGGGGAGCTGTTTTTT. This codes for CSARAVLGAQANTGELFF.

This CDR3 reads CASSWGPPGTPYEQYF. In nucleotides, the CDR3 is TGTGCCAGCAGCTGGGGACCGCCGGGAACCCCCTACGAGCAGTACTTC. This sequence joins TRBV5-6 and TRBJ2-7; D assignment may be TRBD1 or TRBD2 (5 bases each). The germline V gene encodes CDR1 SGHDT and CDR2 YYEEEE. V dropped 3 bases and J dropped 2 bases, with 18 bases sitting between them. CDR3 length: 16 amino acids.

This CDR3 is CASRGRAPNTGELFF. CDR3 nucleotide sequence: TGTGCCAGCAGGGGGCGCGCTCCGAACACCGGGGAGCTGTTTTTT. V usage is TRBV2 and J usage is TRBJ2-2; the D gene is possibly TRBD1 (5 bases). V lost 6 bases and J 0 bases, leaving 11 bases between the germline ends. Germline V gene data show CDR1 as SNHLY and CDR2 as FYNNEI. This CDR3 comprises 15 residues.

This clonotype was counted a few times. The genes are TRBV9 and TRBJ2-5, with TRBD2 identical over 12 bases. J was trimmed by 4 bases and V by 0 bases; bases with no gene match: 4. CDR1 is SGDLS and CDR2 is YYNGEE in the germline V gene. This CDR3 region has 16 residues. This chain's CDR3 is CASSVGLAGAPETQYF. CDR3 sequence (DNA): TGTGCCAGCAGCGTAGGACTAGCGGGAGCCCCAGAGACCCAGTACTTC.

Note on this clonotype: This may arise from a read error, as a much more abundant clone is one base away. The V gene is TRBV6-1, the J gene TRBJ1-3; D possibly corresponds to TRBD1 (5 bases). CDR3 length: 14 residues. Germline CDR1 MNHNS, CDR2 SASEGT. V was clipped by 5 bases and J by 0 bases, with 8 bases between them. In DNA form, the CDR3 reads TGTGCCAGCAGTCAGGACATCTCTGGAAACACCATATATTTT. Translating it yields CASSQDISGNTIYF.

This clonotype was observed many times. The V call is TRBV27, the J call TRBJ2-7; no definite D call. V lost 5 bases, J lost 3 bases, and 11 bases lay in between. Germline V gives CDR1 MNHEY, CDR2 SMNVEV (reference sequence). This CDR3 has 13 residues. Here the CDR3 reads CASSPHALYEQYF. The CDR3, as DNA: TGTGCCAGCAGTCCCCACGCCCTCTACGAGCAGTACTTC.

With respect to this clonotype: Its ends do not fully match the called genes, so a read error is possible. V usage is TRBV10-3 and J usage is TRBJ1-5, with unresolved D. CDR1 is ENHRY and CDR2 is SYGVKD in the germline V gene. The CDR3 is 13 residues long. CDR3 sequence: CAIKAQPDQSQHF. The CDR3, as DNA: TGTGCCATCAAGGCACAACCCGATCAGTCCCAGCATTTT.

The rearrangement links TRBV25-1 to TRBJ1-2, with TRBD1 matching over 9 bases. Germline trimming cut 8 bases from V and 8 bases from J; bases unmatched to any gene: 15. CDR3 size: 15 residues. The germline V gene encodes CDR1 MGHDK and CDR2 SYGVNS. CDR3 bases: TGTGCCAGCGGAGGTCCGGGACAGGGCGGGTCGGGCTACACCTTC. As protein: CASGGPGQGGSGYTF.

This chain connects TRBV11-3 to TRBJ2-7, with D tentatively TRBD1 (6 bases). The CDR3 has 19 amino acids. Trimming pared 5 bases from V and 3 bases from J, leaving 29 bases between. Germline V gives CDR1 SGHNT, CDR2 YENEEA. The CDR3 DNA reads TGTGCCAGCAGCAGACCCGGGGTTCAGGGGAAAAAGGTGTACTACGAGCAGTACTTC. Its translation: CASSRPGVQGKKVYYEQYF.

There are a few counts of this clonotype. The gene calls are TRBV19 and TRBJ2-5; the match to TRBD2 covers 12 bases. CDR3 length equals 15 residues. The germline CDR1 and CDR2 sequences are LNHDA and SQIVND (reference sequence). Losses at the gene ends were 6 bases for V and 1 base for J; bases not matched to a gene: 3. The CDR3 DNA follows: TGTGCCAGTAGGACTAGCGGGAGCCCCCAAGAGACCCAGTACTTC. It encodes CASRTSGSPQETQYF.

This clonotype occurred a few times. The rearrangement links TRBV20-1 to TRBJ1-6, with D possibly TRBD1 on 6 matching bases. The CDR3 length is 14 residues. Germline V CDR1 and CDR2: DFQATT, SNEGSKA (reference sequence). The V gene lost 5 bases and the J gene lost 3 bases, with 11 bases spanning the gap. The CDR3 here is CSAPGGNYNSPLHF. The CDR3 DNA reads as TGCAGTGCTCCGGGGGGCAACTATAATTCACCCCTCCACTTT.

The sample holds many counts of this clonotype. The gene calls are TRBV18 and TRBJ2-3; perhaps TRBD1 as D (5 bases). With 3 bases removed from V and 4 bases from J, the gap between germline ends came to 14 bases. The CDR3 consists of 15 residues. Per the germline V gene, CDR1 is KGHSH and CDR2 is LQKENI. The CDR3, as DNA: TGTGCCAGCTCACCCCCCGTAGGGGCCCCAGATACGCAGTATTTT. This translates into CASSPPVGAPDTQYF.

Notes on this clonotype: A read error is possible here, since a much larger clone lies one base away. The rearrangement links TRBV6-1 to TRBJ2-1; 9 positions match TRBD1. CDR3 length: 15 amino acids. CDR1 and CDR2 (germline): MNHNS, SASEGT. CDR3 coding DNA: TGTGCCTGCAGCGTCTACAGGGGGCGCGGCAATGAGCAGTTCTTC. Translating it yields CACSVYRGRGNEQFF.

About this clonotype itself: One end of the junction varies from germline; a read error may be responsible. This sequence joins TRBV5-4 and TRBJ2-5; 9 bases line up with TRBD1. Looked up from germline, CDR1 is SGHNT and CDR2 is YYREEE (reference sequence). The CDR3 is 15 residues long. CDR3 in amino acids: CASSSSTGGWENQYF. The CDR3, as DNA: TGTGCCAGCAGCTCATCCACAGGGGGCTGGGAGAACCAGTACTTC.

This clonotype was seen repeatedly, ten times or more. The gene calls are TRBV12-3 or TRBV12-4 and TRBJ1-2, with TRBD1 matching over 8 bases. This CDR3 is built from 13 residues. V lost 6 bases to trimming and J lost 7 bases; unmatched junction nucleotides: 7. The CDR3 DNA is TGTGCCAGCAGCTTGGCGGGGACAGGTGGCTACACCTTC. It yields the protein CASSLAGTGGYTF.

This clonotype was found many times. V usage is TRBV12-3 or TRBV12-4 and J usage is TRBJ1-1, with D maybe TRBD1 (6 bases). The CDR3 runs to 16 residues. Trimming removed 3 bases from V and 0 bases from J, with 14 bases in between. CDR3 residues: CASSLRGRDMNTEAFF. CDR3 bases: TGTGCCAGCAGTTTGAGGGGGAGGGACATGAACACTGAAGCTTTCTTT.

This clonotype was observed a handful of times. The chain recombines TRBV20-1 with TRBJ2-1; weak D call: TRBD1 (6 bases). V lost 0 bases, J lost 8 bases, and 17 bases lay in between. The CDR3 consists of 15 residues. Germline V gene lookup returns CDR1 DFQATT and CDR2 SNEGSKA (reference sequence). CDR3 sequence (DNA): TGCAGTGCTAGAGATATTGGGGGCGCCGGGGATGAGCAGTTCTTC. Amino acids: CSARDIGGAGDEQFF.